This TCR beta chain was identified in a study of T and B cells in COVID-19 patients. Overall study results and limits: Patients with COVID-19 reportedly showed strongly skewed T cell receptor beta variable and joining gene usage.

Concerning this clonotype itself: Its antigen remains unidentified.

BIOMED2 TRB-A/B primer pools were used in multiplex TRB PCR. TCRdb independently ran MiXCR on the multiplex PCR reads; one entry per CDR3 protein. The sample has more than 10,000 distinct CDR3 sequences, around a third seen once. TRB was amplified from around 250-500 ng of blood genomic DNA. Germline V gives CDR1 MDHEN, CDR2 SYDVKM. This CDR3 has 11 amino acids. Trimming pared 7 bases from V and 2 bases from J, leaving 5 bases between. The V gene is TRBV28, the J gene TRBJ1-2, with no clear D. This sequence originates from a human donor with active COVID-19. Specimen: blood. The CDR3 nucleotides read TGTGCCAGCATGAAGAACTATGGCTACACCTTC. It encodes CASMKNYGYTF.